This T cell receptor beta chain was sequenced for a study of identical twins' blood T cells. General study results and limits: Each donor's most abundant TCRbeta clonotypes shared more CDR3 sequences with her twin than unrelated donors. Twin repertoire similarity may partly reflect shared environment.

One entry per CDR3 protein, called by TCRdb with MiXCR from the 5' RACE reads. The sample lists hundreds of thousands of distinct CDR3 sequences, about 28% seen once, with roughly 5.5% in the top ten. The length of the CDR3 is 15 residues. In germline, CDR1 is SGHNT, CDR2 YYREEE (reference sequence). V was cut by 2 bases and J by 5 bases, with 13 bases left in between. The donors were healthy female monozygous twins, three pairs in total. With respect to this clonotype: Its antigen is as yet unknown.

The clonotype was recovered from a woman aged 18 to 50 in good health. The chain is built from TRBV5-4 and TRBJ2-2; D is unresolved. The sample comprised PBMCs. The CDR3 DNA reads TGTGCCAGCAGCTTCAAGGCAGCCGGGACCGGGGAGCTGTTTTTT. The encoded protein is CASSFKAAGTGELFF. Full variable domain (outside the CDR3, taken from reference TRBV5-4 and TRBJ2-2): ETGVTQSPTHLIKTRGQQVTLRCSSQSGHNTVSWYQQALGQGPQFIFQYYREEENGRGNFPPRFSGLQFPNYSSELNVNALELDDSALYLCASSFKAAGTGELFFGEGSRLTVL.